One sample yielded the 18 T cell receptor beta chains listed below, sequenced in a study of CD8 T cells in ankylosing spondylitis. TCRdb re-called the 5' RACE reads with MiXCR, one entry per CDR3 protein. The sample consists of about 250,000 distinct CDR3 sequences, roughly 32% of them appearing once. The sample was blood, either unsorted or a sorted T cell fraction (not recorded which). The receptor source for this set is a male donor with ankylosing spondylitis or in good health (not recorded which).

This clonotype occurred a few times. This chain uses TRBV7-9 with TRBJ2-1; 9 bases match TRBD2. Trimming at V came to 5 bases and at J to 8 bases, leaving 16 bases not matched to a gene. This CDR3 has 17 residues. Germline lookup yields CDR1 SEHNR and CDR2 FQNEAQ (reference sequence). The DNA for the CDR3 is TGTGCCAGCAGCACCTCGGTTGGGGCGGGGGGGCCCCATGAGCAGTTCTTC. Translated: CASSTSVGAGGPHEQFF.

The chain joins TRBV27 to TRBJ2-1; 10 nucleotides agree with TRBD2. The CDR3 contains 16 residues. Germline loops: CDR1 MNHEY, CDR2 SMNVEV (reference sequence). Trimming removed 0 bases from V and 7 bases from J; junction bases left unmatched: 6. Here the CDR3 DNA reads TGTGCCAGCAGTTTATCGTGGCTAGCGGGGGCTAATGAGCAGTTCTTC. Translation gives CASSLSWLAGANEQFF.

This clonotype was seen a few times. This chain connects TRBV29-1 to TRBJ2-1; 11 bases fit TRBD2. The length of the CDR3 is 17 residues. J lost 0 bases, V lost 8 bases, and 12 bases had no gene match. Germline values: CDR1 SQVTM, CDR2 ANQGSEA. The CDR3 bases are TGCAGCTACGGGGGTAGCGGGGGGGTGAGCTCCTACAATGAGCAGTTCTTC. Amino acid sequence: CSYGGSGGVSSYNEQFF.

The chain's CDR3 is CASSSPTGGRIHEQFF. The CDR3 coding sequence is TGCGCCAGCAGCTCCCCCACAGGGGGCCGGATCCATGAGCAGTTCTTC. This chain joins TRBV5-1 and TRBJ2-1; 9 bases line up with TRBD1. Germline CDR1 SGHRS, CDR2 YFSETQ. The CDR3 loop spans 16 amino acids. The trim removed 3 bases at V and 8 bases at J, leaving 12 bases unmatched.

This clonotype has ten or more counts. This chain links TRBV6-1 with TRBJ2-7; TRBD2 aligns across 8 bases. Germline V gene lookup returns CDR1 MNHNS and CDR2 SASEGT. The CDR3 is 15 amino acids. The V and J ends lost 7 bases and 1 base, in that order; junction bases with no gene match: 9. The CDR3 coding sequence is TGTGCCAGCATCCTGCGCAGCGGGGGATCCTACGAGCAGTACTTC. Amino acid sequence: CASILRSGGSYEQYF.

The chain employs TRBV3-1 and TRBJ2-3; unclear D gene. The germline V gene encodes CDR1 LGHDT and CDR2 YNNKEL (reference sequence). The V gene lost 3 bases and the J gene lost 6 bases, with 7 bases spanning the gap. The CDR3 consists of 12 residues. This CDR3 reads CASSQGIDTQYF. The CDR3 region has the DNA TGTGCCAGCAGCCAGGGGATCGATACGCAGTATTTT.

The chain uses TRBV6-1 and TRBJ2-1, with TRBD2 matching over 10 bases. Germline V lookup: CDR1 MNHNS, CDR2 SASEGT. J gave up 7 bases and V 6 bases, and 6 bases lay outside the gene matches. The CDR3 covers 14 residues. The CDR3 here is CASRGTSESNEQFF. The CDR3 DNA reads TGTGCCAGCAGAGGGACTAGCGAGTCTAATGAGCAGTTCTTC.

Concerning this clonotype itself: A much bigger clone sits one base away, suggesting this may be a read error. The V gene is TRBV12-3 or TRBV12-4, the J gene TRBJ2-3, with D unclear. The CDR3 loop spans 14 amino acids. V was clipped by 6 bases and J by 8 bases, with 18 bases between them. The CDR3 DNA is TGTGCCAGCAGCTCGGCTTCCCAATGGGCTACGCAGTATTTT. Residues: CASSSASQWATQYF.

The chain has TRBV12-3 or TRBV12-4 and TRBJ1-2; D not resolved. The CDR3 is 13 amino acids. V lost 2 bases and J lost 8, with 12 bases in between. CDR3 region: CASSLPTSRGYTF. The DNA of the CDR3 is TGTGCCAGCAGTTTACCAACGAGCCGGGGCTACACCTTC.

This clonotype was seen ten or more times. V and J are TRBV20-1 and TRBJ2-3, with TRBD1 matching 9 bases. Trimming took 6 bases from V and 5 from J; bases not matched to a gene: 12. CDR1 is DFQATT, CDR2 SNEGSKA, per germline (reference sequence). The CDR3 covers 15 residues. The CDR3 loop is CSAPLQDRGGDTQYF. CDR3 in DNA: TGCAGTGCCCCTCTGCAGGACAGGGGTGGAGATACGCAGTATTTT.

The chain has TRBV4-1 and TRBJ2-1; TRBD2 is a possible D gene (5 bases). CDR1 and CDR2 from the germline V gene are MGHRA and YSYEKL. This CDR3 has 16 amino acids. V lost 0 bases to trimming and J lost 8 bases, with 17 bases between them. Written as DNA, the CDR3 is TGCGCCAGCAGCCAAGATAGGGCGCGGGCATGGGATGAGCAGTTCTTC. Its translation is CASSQDRARAWDEQFF.

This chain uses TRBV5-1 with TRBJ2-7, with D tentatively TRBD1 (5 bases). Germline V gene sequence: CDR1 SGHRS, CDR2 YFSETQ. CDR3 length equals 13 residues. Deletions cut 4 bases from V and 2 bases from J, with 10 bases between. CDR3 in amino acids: CASSPTAAYEQYF. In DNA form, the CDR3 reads TGCGCCAGCAGCCCGACAGCAGCCTACGAGCAGTACTTC. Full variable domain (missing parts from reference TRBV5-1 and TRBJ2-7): KAGVTQTPRYLIKTRGQQVTLSCSPISGHRSVSWYQQTPGQGLQFLFEYFSETQRNKGNFPGRFSGRQFSNSRSEMNVSTLELGDSALYLCASSPTAAYEQYFGPGTRLTVT.

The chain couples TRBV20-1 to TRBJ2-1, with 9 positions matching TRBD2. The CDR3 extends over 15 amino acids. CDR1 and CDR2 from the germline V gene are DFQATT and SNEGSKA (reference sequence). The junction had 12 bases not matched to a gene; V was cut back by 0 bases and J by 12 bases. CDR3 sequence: CSARDLDSGGSLQFF. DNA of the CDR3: TGCAGTGCTAGAGATTTGGATAGCGGGGGCTCCCTGCAGTTCTTC.

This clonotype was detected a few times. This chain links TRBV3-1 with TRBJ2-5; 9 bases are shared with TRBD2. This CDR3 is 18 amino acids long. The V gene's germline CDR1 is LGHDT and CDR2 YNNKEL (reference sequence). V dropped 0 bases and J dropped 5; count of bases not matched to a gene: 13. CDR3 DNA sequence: TGTGCCAGCAGCCAAGATTCGGCGGGGGGGCTGTTCGGCGAGACCCAGTACTTC. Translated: CASSQDSAGGLFGETQYF.

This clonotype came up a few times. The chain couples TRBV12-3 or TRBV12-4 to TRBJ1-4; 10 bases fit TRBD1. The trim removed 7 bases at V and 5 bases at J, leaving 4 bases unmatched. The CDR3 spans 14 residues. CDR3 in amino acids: CASTLGQGNEKLFF. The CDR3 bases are TGTGCCAGCACCCTGGGACAGGGGAATGAAAAACTGTTTTTT.

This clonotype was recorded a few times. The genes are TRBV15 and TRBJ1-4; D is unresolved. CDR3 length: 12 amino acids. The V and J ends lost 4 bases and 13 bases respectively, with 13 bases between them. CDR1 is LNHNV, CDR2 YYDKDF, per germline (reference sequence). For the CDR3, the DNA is TGTGCCACCAGCAACCGGAAGACCCGACTGTTTTTT. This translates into CATSNRKTRLFF.

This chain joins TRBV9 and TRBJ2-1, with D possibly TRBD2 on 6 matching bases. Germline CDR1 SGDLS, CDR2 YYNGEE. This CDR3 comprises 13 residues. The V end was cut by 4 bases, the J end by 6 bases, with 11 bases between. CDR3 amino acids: CASSSGLVNEQFF. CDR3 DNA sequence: TGTGCCAGCAGCTCGGGACTTGTCAATGAGCAGTTCTTC.

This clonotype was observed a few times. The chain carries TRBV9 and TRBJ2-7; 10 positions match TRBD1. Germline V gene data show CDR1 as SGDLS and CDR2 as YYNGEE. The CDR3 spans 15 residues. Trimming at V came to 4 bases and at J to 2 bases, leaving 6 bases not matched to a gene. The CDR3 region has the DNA TGTGCCAGCAGCTACACCGGGACAGGGGCCTACGAGCAGTACTTC. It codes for CASSYTGTGAYEQYF.